This T cell receptor beta chain comes out of a study of cytomegalovirus exposure and HLA in healthy donors. Study-wide context: There were 117 million unique TCR beta sequences, drawn from about 180 million T cells, in an earlier analysis. Study outcomes and limitations: In a later analysis, productive TCRs from donors in an Asian-associated ancestry cluster reportedly carried fewer N-insertions than the cohort mean.

V lost 7 bases and J 1 base, leaving 7 bases between the germline ends. Germline V gene lookup returns CDR1 SGHNT and CDR2 YYREEE (reference sequence). CDR3 length: 12 amino acids. PCR involved 60 Vbeta and 13 Jbeta primers. The repertoire was sequenced with immunoSEQ multiplex PCR; TCRdb's copy has only in-frame clones and lacks some. The sample yields about 120,000 clones, under 70% seen once. Points on this clone: The target antigen is unknown.

This TCR was recovered from a man aged 18 to 30 in good health and CMV-seronegative. The chain employs TRBV5-4 and TRBJ2-3; a weak D match, TRBD2 (5 bases). Sequencing input: PBMCs. In DNA form, the CDR3 reads TGTGCCAGCGACGGGGGCACAGATACGCAGTATTTT. Translated, it gives CASDGGTDTQYF.